The 30 T cell receptor beta chains listed next were all sequenced from one sample in a study of T cells in Graves' hyperthyroidism and ophthalmopathy. Amplification targeted TCR beta CDR3 regions from RNA transcripts. First-round RT-PCR targeting the TCR CDR3 was performed with the HTBI primer set. TCRdb re-called the multiplex PCR reads with MiXCR, one entry per CDR3 protein. The top ten clones hold about a quarter of a sample with around 97,000 distinct CDR3 sequences, 47% of them seen once. The sequenced material came from blood. All receptors derive from a man between 35 and 55 years old with Graves' hyperthyroidism.

This clonotype was detected many times. The V and J genes are TRBV12-3 or TRBV12-4 and TRBJ1-2, with TRBD1 identical over 12 bases. With 6 bases clipped from V and 8 bases from J, the junction kept 7 bases outside the gene matches. The CDR3 has 14 amino acids. For the CDR3, the DNA is TGTGCCAGCAGCAGGGGACAGGGGGCTTTAGGCTACACCTTC. Translated: CASSRGQGALGYTF.

This clonotype was counted a few times. V gene TRBV7-2 combines with J gene TRBJ2-1; 11 bases are shared with TRBD2. The junction had 5 bases not matched to a gene; V was cut back by 5 bases and J by 5 bases. The V gene's germline CDR1 is SGHTA and CDR2 FQGNSA. This CDR3 has 15 residues. The CDR3 here is CASSPLGLADNEQFF. The CDR3 nucleotides are TGTGCCAGCAGCCCATTGGGACTAGCGGACAATGAGCAGTTCTTC.

This clonotype was seen a few times. V is TRBV19 and J is TRBJ2-1, with D possibly matching TRBD2 (6 bases). From germline, CDR1 is LNHDA and CDR2 SQIVND (reference sequence). Trimming cost V 3 bases and J 5 bases, with 11 bases left between them. The CDR3 is 14 amino acids. CDR3 DNA sequence: TGTGCCAGTAGTATTGGCATAGCGGACAATGAGCAGTTCTTC. The encoded protein is CASSIGIADNEQFF.

The table lists this clonotype with many counts. The rearrangement links TRBV10-1 to TRBJ2-7; D uncertain. The CDR3 contains 15 residues. Germline V gene lookup returns CDR1 WNHNN and CDR2 SYGVQD (reference sequence). V lost 9 bases and J lost 3, with 21 bases in between. The CDR3 here is CASDVRALPDYEQYF. The CDR3 coding sequence is TGCGCCAGTGACGTCCGGGCCCTCCCCGACTACGAGCAGTACTTC.

This clonotype has only one observation. The V call is TRBV25-1, the J call TRBJ2-7; D unresolved. This CDR3 is built from 9 residues. V lost 11 bases, J lost 3 bases, and 5 bases lay in between. The V gene's germline CDR1 is MGHDK and CDR2 SYGVNS. The DNA for the CDR3 is TGTGCCGTCCACTACGAGCAGTACTTC. This encodes CAVHYEQYF.

Many counts were recorded for this clonotype. The chain is built from TRBV9 and TRBJ2-6; D call uncertain. The V and J ends lost 0 bases and 0 bases respectively, with 4 bases between them. The CDR3 contains 15 residues. Germline V CDR1 and CDR2: SGDLS, YYNGEE. The CDR3 here is CASSVVSSGANVLTF. CDR3 DNA: TGTGCCAGCAGCGTAGTGAGCTCTGGGGCCAACGTCCTGACTTTC.

The DNA for the CDR3 is TGTGCCAGCAGACCGGCCGGGGGGCTCTATGGCTACACCTTC. This translates into CASRPAGGLYGYTF. The chain links TRBV7-9 to TRBJ1-2, with D perhaps TRBD1 (6 bases). Germline-derived CDR1 and CDR2 are SEHNR and FQNEAQ (reference sequence). The CDR3 is made up of 14 amino acids. Deletions cut 6 bases from V and 4 bases from J, with 15 bases between.

Note on this clonotype: Possible read error: a much larger clone is one base away. J is TRBJ1-6 and V is TRBV28; no reliable D call. The CDR3 runs to 15 residues. Germline V CDR1 and CDR2: MDHEN, SYDVKM. The chain's CDR3 is CASVSSGSGNSPHHF. CDR3 nucleotide sequence: TGTGCCAGCGTTAGCTCGGGGTCCGGTAATTCACCCCACCACTTT.

This clonotype has ten or more counts. Just one base apart from a much larger clone, this may be a read error. The chain is built from TRBV2 and TRBJ1-6; D remains unclear. CDR1 is SNHLY, CDR2 FYNNEI, per germline. The V and J ends lost 4 bases and 0 bases respectively, with 7 bases between them. This CDR3 is built from 15 residues. In DNA, the CDR3 is TGTGCCAGCAGTGCGGGCAGCTCCTATAATTCACCCCTCCACTTT. Amino acid sequence: CASSAGSSYNSPLHF.

As regards this clonotype: As the CDR3 is not closed by the conserved phenylalanine or tryptophan, this likely results from a read error. V gene TRBV7-2 combines with J gene TRBJ2-2; D is possibly TRBD1 (6 bases). Germline values: CDR1 SGHTA, CDR2 FQGNSA. The CDR3 has 19 residues. This chain's CDR3 is CASSQDGYTGTTYTGELFS. CDR3 nucleotide sequence: TGCGCCAGCAGCCAAGATGGGTATACAGGGACGACCTACACCGGGGAGCTGTTTTCT.

As to this clonotype: Since a much larger clone is just one base distant, this may be a read error. Given the absence of the conserved phenylalanine or tryptophan at the CDR3 end, a read error is likely. This rearrangement joins TRBV12-3 or TRBV12-4 to TRBJ1-2; D possibly corresponds to TRBD1 (5 bases). Trimming left V 6 bases short and J 0 bases short, with 20 bases between. The length of the CDR3 is 17 residues. CDR3 loop: CASRPIRGVSPNYGYTL. CDR3 DNA: TGTGCCAGCAGGCCCATTCGGGGGGTGAGCCCTAACTATGGCTACACCCTC.

This clonotype was observed once. The chain joins TRBV11-2 to TRBJ1-1, with D unresolved. This CDR3 comprises 14 residues. With 5 bases removed from V and 5 bases from J, the gap between germline ends came to 15 bases. Germline loops: CDR1 SGHAT, CDR2 FQNNGV. This chain's CDR3 is CASSPPGVRTEAFF. In DNA form, the CDR3 reads TGTGCCAGCAGCCCCCCCGGGGTTCGGACTGAAGCTTTCTTT.

The chain employs TRBV7-2 and TRBJ2-7, with D unclear. V was shortened by 6 bases and J by 4 bases, with 13 bases between the two germline ends. CDR1 and CDR2 from the germline V gene are SGHTA and FQGNSA. The CDR3 length is 13 residues. CDR3 bases: TGTGCCAGCAGTAAAGGGCCTGAGTACGAGCAGTACGTC. Residues: CASSKGPEYEQYV.

This clonotype was counted at least ten times. The chain combines TRBV29-1 with TRBJ1-4; 7 positions agree with TRBD1. CDR1 SQVTM and CDR2 ANQGSEA come from the germline V gene. This CDR3 is built from 12 residues. The ends lost 5 bases at V and 8 bases at J; junction bases unmatched: 5. CDR3: CSVSTGAEKLFF. In DNA form, the CDR3 reads TGCAGCGTTTCAACAGGGGCGGAAAAACTGTTTTTT.

Points on this clonotype: A read error is likely, as this CDR3 ends without the conserved phenylalanine or tryptophan. The DNA is omitted, as the CDR3 cannot be located on it reliably, and the CDR3 follows TCRdb's listing. The genes are TRBV7-3 and TRBJ1-1. Germline assignment: CDR1 SGHTA and CDR2 FQGTGA. The CDR3 has 9 residues if both end residues are counted. CDR3 residues: CASSPNEAR.

This clonotype appeared a single time. The CDR3 bases are TGTGCCAGCAGGGACAGGGGGAAGGATTCACCCCTCCACTTT. Translation gives CASRDRGKDSPLHF. V and J are TRBV6-7 and TRBJ1-6, with 10 nucleotides matching TRBD1. TRBV6-7 counts as an open reading frame of uncertain function. V was pared by 6 bases and J by 8 bases, with 4 bases of the junction left unmatched. The CDR3 is made up of 14 amino acids.

This clonotype was counted at least ten times. The rearrangement links TRBV7-9 to TRBJ2-2, with D possibly TRBD1 on 6 matching bases. Germline V gene data show CDR1 as SEHNR and CDR2 as FQNEAQ (reference sequence). V lost 4 bases and J 3 bases, leaving 15 bases between the germline ends. The CDR3 covers 16 residues. CDR3 sequence reads: CASSYSQGFYTGELFF. The DNA for the CDR3 is TGTGCCAGCAGCTATTCACAGGGTTTTTACACCGGGGAGCTGTTTTTT.

This clonotype was seen a handful of times. This chain connects TRBV7-2 to TRBJ2-1; 8 bases match TRBD2. Germline V CDR1 and CDR2: SGHTA, FQGNSA. The CDR3 totals 16 residues. J lost 9 bases, V lost 1 base, and 11 bases had no gene match. The CDR3 here is CASSLVGTRSHSEQFF. The CDR3 nucleotides read TGTGCCAGCAGCTTAGTGGGGACTAGATCTCACAGTGAGCAGTTCTTC.

The chain carries TRBV29-1 and TRBJ2-1; 7 bases match TRBD2. There are 13 residues in the CDR3. Trimming cost V 8 bases and J 8 bases; bases outside gene matches: 12. Germline assignment: CDR1 SQVTM and CDR2 ANQGSEA. The CDR3 DNA follows: TGCAGCAGTTATGGACTAGATAGGGATGAGCAGTTCTTC. Encoded protein: CSSYGLDRDEQFF.

This clonotype was seen at least ten times. The chain couples TRBV11-3 to TRBJ2-2, with 11 positions matching TRBD1. This CDR3 contains 15 residues. V was pared by 4 bases and J by 7 bases, with 5 bases of the junction left unmatched. CDR1 is SGHNT, CDR2 YENEEA, per germline. Written as DNA, the CDR3 is TGTGCCAGCAGCTCCGGGACAGGGGGAGTCGGGGAGCTGTTTTTT. This gives the protein CASSSGTGGVGELFF.

This clonotype has at least ten counts. The gene calls are TRBV20-1 and TRBJ2-7; 7 bases map to TRBD2. The CDR3 is made up of 12 amino acids. From germline, CDR1 is DFQATT and CDR2 SNEGSKA (reference sequence). V lost 3 bases to trimming and J lost 3 bases; unmatched junction nucleotides: 2. Here the CDR3 DNA reads TGCAGTGCTAGCGCGGGAGACTACGAGCAGTACTTC. Encoded protein: CSASAGDYEQYF.

This clonotype was picked up many times. This chain uses TRBV5-6 with TRBJ2-7; the D gene is possibly TRBD1 (5 bases). V gave up 2 bases and J gave up 2 bases, with 11 bases separating them. CDR1 and CDR2 from the germline V gene are SGHDT and YYEEEE. The CDR3 length is 14 residues. CDR3 in DNA: TGTGCCAGCAGCTTTTTAGGGGCCACCTACGAGCAGTACTTC. Amino acids: CASSFLGATYEQYF.

This clonotype has a count of ten or more. The chain recombines TRBV5-1 with TRBJ1-6; TRBD1 agrees at 8 bases. The CDR3 totals 15 residues. Trimming took 0 bases from V and 7 from J; bases not matched to a gene: 3. CDR1 is SGHRS and CDR2 is YFSETQ in the germline V gene. CDR3 sequence (DNA): TGCGCCAGCAGCTTGGGGCAGGGGGCCAATTCACCCCTCCACTTT. Translating gives CASSLGQGANSPLHF. Variable domain in full (rest from reference TRBV5-1 and TRBJ1-6): KAGVTQTPRYLIKTRGQQVTLSCSPISGHRSVSWYQQTPGQGLQFLFEYFSETQRNKGNFPGRFSGRQFSNSRSEMNVSTLELGDSALYLCASSLGQGANSPLHFGNGTRLTVT.

This clonotype was picked up many times. The rearrangement uses TRBV2 and TRBJ1-2; D not certain. Germline V gene lookup returns CDR1 SNHLY and CDR2 FYNNEI. Deletions cut 4 bases from V and 1 base from J, with 7 bases between. The CDR3 length is 13 residues. The CDR3 DNA is TGTGCCAGCAGTGCAACAAGTAACTATGGCTACACCTTC. This codes for CASSATSNYGYTF.

The chain has TRBV7-2 and TRBJ2-6, with a weak D call TRBD1 (6 bases). The CDR3 totals 11 residues. Trimming took 3 bases from V and 15 from J, leaving 9 bases between them. Germline V gene lookup returns CDR1 SGHTA and CDR2 FQGNSA. CDR3 amino acids: CASSLQTGLTF. The CDR3 DNA sequence: TGTGCCAGCAGCTTGCAGACAGGCCTGACTTTC.

Many counts were recorded for this clonotype. J is TRBJ2-1 and V is TRBV20-1, with D possibly being TRBD2 (6 bases). This CDR3 spans 13 amino acids. With 3 bases removed from V and 14 bases from J, the gap between germline ends came to 20 bases. CDR1 and CDR2 (germline): DFQATT, SNEGSKA (reference sequence). CDR3 loop: CSARPRRGSGEFF. In nucleotides, the CDR3 is TGCAGTGCTAGGCCACGGAGGGGAAGTGGGGAGTTCTTC.

This clonotype was detected ten times or more. The V call is TRBV5-1, the J call TRBJ1-2, with D tentatively TRBD1 (5 bases). With 0 bases removed from V and 4 bases from J, the gap between germline ends came to 10 bases. CDR1 SGHRS and CDR2 YFSETQ come from the germline V gene. This CDR3 region has 14 residues. CDR3 sequence reads: CASSLDRGGYGYTF. CDR3 sequence (DNA): TGCGCCAGCAGCTTGGATCGGGGGGGCTATGGCTACACCTTC.

The chain couples TRBV7-2 to TRBJ2-1; D not certain. Germline CDR1 and CDR2: SGHTA and FQGNSA. Trimming removed 6 bases from V and 1 base from J, with 16 bases in between. This CDR3 contains 16 residues. CDR3 sequence reads: CASSLGAVLSYNEQFF. The DNA of the CDR3 is TGTGCCAGCAGTCTTGGCGCGGTCTTATCCTACAATGAGCAGTTCTTC.

In this sample, this clonotype turned up many times. The CDR3 DNA is TGTGCCAGCAGCTCCACCTACGAGCAGTACTTC. Its protein is CASSSTYEQYF. The V gene is TRBV6-5, the J gene TRBJ2-7; D ambiguous. Trimming removed 6 bases from V and 2 bases from J, with 5 bases in between. The germline CDR1 and CDR2 sequences are MNHEY and SVGAGI. The CDR3 is made up of 11 amino acids.

To note about this clonotype: Being one base from a much bigger clone, this may be a read error. The conserved phenylalanine or tryptophan is not found at the CDR3 terminus, so this likely reflects a read error. The chain has TRBV5-5 and TRBJ1-1, with no clear D. CDR1 SGHKS and CDR2 YYEKEE come from the germline V gene (reference sequence). The CDR3 is 13 amino acids. The V end was cut by 4 bases, the J end by 0 bases, with 7 bases between. The CDR3 coding sequence is TGTGCCAGCAGCAAGGACCTGAACACTGAAGCTTTCTCT. Residues: CASSKDLNTEAFS.